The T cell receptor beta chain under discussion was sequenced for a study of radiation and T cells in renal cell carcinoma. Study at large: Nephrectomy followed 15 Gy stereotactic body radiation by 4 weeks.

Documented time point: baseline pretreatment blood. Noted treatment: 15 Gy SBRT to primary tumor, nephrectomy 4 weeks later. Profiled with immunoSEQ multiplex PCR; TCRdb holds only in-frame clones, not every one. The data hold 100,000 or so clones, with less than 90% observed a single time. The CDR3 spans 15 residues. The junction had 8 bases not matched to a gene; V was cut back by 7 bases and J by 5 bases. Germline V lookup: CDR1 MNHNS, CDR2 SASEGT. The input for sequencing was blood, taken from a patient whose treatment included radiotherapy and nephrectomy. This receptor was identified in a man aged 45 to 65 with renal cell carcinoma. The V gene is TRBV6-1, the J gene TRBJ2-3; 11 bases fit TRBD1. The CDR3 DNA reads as TGTGCCAGCAATGGGGGACAGGGGGATGGAGATACGCAGTATTTT. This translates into CASNGGQGDGDTQYF.